This T cell receptor beta chain originates from a study of blood T cell repertoires in COVID-19. The overall study: Specimens from acute and convalescent COVID-19 originated in the United States, Italy and Spain. T cells, B-cell-depleted T cells, or PBMCs provided the cDNA or gDNA that served as material.

Trimming shortened V by 4 bases and J by 10 bases, and 16 bases separated the two germline ends. The CDR3 is 14 residues long. Germline CDR1 is SEHNR and CDR2 is FQNEAQ (reference sequence). This clone was picked up one time. How the authors handled the data: Nucleated cell number was recorded as an estimate derived from reference gene primer amplification. Some clones are missing from TCRdb's copy, which holds only in-frame ones; the method was immunoSEQ multiplex PCR. V, J and clone size were drawn from that table, and D and trimming were deduced from the DNA. The sample lists roughly 190,000 clones; 90% were seen once.

Sequencing was performed on peripheral blood. This clonotype was obtained from a man between 50 and 59 years old with acute or convalescent COVID-19. The chain joins TRBV7-9 to TRBJ1-4; TRBD1 is a possible D gene (5 bases). The CDR3 sequence: CASSYDRGYRKLFF. The DNA of the CDR3 is TGTGCCAGCAGCTATGACAGAGGATATAGAAAACTGTTTTTT.